This T cell receptor (beta chain) was sequenced during a study of cytomegalovirus exposure and HLA in healthy donors. The PCR used 60 Vbeta and 13 Jbeta primers. Study processing details: A later analysis counted 80 million or so unique TCR beta chains, about 10 million shared. The method was immunoSEQ multiplex PCR; TCRdb's version includes in-frame clones alone and lacks a portion of them. V, J and clone size are those of that table, while D and trimming were read from the DNA. The sample includes about 170,000 clones, roughly three quarters of them seen just once. Germline V gives CDR1 SGHRS, CDR2 YFSETQ. There are 15 residues in the CDR3. The germline V and J ends were trimmed by 5 bases and 2 bases, with 17 bases remaining between them. This clone was picked up one time.

The chain combines TRBV5-1 with TRBJ2-7; D gene ambiguous. The sample consisted of PBMCs. The origin of this receptor is a man aged 40-55 years in good health and CMV-seropositive. This CDR3 reads CASRSATSNPYEQYF. The DNA of the CDR3 is TGCGCCAGCAGGTCGGCGACAAGTAACCCCTACGAGCAGTACTTC.